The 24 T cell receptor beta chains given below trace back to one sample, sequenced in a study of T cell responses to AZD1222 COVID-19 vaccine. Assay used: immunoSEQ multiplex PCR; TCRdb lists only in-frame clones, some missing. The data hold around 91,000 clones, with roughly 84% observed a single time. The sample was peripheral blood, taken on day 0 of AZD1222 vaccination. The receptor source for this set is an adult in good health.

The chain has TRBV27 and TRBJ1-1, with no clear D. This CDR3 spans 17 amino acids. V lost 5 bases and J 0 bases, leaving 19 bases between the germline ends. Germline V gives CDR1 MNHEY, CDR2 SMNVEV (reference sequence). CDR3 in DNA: TGTGCCAGCAGTACCCTTGGTTCGGGAACTGTGAACACTGAAGCTTTCTTT. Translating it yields CASSTLGSGTVNTEAFF.

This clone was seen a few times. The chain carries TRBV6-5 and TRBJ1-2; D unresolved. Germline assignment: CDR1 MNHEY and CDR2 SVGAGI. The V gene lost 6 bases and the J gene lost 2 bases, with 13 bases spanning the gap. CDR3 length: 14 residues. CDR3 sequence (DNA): TGTGCCAGCAGACCCCGCCGGGAGAACTATGGCTACACCTTC. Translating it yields CASRPRRENYGYTF.

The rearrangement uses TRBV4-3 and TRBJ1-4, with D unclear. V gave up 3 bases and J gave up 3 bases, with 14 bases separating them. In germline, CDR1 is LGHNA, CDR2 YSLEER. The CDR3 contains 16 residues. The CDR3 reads CASSQDLGSANEKLFF. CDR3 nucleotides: TGCGCCAGCAGCCAGGACTTGGGCTCAGCTAATGAAAAACTGTTTTTT.

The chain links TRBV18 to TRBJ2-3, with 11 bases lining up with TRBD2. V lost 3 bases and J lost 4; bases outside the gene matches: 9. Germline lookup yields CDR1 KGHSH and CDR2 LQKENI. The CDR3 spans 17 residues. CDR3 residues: CASSPSLAGGPADTQYF. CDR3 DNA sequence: TGTGCCAGCTCACCGTCCCTAGCGGGGGGCCCAGCAGATACGCAGTATTTT.

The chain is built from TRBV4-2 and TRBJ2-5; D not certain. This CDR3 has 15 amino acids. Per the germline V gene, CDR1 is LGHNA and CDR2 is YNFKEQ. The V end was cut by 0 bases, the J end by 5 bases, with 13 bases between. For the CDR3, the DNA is TGTGCCAGCAGCCAAGATCTCGCTCAGAGCGAGACCCAGTACTTC. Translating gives CASSQDLAQSETQYF.

CDR3 DNA sequence: TGTGCCAGCAGCCCACAAGGGAATCAGCCCCAGCATTTT. Its translation is CASSPQGNQPQHF. The chain is built from TRBV7-2 and TRBJ1-5; no reliable D call. V lost 5 bases to trimming and J lost 4 bases, with 9 bases between them. The V gene's germline CDR1 is SGHTA and CDR2 FQGNSA. This CDR3 comprises 13 residues.

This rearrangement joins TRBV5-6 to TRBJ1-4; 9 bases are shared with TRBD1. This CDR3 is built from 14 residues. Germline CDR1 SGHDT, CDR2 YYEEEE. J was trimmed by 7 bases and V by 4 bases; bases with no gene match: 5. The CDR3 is CASSMGQGGEKLFF. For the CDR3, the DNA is TGTGCCAGCAGCATGGGACAGGGTGGTGAAAAACTGTTTTTT.

The CDR3, as DNA: TGTGCCAGCAGCGGGACAGGGCTGGGCACTGAAGCTTTCTTT. Amino acid sequence: CASSGTGLGTEAFF. The chain combines TRBV5-6 with TRBJ1-1; 9 nucleotides line up with TRBD1. Germline V gene lookup returns CDR1 SGHDT and CDR2 YYEEEE. This CDR3 is 14 amino acids long. Unmatched junction bases numbered 5, after V lost 4 bases and J lost 4 bases.

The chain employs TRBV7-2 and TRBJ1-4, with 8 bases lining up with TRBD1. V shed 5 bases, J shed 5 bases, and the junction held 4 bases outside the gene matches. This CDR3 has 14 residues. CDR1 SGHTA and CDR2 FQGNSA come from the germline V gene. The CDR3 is CASSPGQGNEKLFF. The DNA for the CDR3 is TGTGCCAGCAGCCCAGGACAGGGCAATGAAAAACTGTTTTTT.

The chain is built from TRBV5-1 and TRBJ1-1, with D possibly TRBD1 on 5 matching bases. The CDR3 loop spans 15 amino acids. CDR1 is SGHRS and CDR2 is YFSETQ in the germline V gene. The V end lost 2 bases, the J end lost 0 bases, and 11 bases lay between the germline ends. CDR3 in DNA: TGCGCCAGCAGCTTCTATGGGGGGATGAACACTGAAGCTTTCTTT. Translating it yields CASSFYGGMNTEAFF.

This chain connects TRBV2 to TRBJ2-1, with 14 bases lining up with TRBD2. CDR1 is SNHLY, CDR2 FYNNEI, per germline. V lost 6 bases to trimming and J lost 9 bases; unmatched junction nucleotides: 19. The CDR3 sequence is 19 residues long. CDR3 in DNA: TGTGCCAGCAGCTCCCCGGGACTAGCGGGAGCTTGGGAAGGTGGTGAGCAGTTCTTC. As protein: CASSSPGLAGAWEGGEQFF. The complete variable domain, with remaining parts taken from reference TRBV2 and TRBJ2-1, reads EPEVTQTPSHQVTQMGQEVILRCVPISNHLYFYWYRQILGQKVEFLVSFYNNEISEKSEIFDDQFSVERPDGSNFTLKIRSTKLEDSAMYFCASSSPGLAGAWEGGEQFFGPGTRLTVL.

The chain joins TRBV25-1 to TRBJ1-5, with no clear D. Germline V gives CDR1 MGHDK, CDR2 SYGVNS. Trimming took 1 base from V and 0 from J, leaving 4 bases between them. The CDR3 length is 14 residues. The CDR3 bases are TGTGCCAGCAGTGAATCCTATAGCAATCAGCCCCAGCATTTT. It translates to CASSESYSNQPQHF.

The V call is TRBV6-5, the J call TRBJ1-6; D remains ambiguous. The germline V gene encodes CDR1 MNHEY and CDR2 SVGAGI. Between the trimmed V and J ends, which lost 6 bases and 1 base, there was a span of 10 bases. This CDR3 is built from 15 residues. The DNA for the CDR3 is TGTGCCAGCAGCCGAACGACATCCTATAATTCACCCCTCCACTTT. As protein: CASSRTTSYNSPLHF.

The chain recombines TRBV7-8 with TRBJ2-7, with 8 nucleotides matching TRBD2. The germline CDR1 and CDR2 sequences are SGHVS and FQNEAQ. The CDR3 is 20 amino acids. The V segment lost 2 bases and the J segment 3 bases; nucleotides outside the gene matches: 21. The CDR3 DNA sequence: TGTGCCAGCAGCTTAAGTTCCCTTCCACCGGCGGGGGGTAGACACTACGAGCAGTACTTC. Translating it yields CASSLSSLPPAGGRHYEQYF.

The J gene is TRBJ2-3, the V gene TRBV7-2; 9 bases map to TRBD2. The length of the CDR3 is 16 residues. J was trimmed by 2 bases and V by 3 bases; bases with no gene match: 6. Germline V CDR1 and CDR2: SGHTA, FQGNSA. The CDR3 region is CASSFNSGGPTDTQYF. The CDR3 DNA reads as TGTGCCAGCAGCTTTAACAGCGGGGGGCCCACAGATACGCAGTATTTT.

CDR3 protein: CASSFGRGGELFF. CDR3 DNA sequence: TGTGCCAGCAGCTTTGGTCGAGGCGGGGAGCTGTTTTTT. The rearrangement links TRBV11-2 to TRBJ2-2; D is undetermined. The CDR3 length is 13 residues. The ends were cut back, 3 bases at V and 7 bases at J, with 9 bases in the middle. Per germline, CDR1 SGHAT and CDR2 FQNNGV.

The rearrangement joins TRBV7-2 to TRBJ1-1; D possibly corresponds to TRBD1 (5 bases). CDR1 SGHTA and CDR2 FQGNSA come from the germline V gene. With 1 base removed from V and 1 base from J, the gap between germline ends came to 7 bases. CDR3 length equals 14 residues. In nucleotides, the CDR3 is TGTGCCAGCAGCTTAGGACAGCAGAACACTGAAGCTTTCTTT. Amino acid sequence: CASSLGQQNTEAFF.

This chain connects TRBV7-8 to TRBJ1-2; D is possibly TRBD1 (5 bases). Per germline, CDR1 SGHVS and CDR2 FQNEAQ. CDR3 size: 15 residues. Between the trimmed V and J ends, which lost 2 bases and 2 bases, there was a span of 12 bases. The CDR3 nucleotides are TGTGCCAGCAGCTTACTCCTGGGGGAGAACTATGGCTACACCTTC. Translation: CASSLLLGENYGYTF.

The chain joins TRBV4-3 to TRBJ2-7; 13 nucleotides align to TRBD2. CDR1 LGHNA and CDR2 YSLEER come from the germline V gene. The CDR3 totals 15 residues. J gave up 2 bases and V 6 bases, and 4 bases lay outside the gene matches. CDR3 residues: CASSSGLAGAYEQYF. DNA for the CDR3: TGCGCCAGCAGTTCTGGACTAGCGGGAGCCTACGAGCAGTACTTC.

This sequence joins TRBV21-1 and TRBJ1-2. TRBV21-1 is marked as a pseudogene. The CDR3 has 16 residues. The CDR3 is CASSKVRQGSGYGYTF. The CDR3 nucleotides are TGTGCCAGCAGCAAAGTGAGGCAAGGCTCGGGCTATGGCTACACCTTC.

The CDR3, as DNA: TGTGCCAGCAGCTTAGCCCCCCCGACTAGCGGGGGTCAAGAGACCCAGTACTTC. Translating it yields CASSLAPPTSGGQETQYF. The rearrangement uses TRBV7-6 and TRBJ2-5, with TRBD2 matching over 12 bases. The CDR3 spans 18 residues. Trimming took 0 bases from V and 2 from J; bases not matched to a gene: 7. Germline CDR1 SGHVS, CDR2 FNYEAQ.

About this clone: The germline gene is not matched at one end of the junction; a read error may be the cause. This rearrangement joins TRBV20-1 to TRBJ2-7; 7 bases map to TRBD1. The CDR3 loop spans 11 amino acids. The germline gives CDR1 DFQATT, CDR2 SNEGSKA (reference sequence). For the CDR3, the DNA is TGCAGTGCCCCCAGAGGGGGCGCTAAGAGCTTC. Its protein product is CSAPRGGAKSF.

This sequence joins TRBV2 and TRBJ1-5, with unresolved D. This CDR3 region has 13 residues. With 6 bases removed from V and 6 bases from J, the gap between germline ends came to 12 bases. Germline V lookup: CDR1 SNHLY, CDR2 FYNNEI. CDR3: CASSTDGGQPQHF. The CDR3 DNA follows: TGTGCCAGCAGCACAGATGGTGGTCAGCCCCAGCATTTT.

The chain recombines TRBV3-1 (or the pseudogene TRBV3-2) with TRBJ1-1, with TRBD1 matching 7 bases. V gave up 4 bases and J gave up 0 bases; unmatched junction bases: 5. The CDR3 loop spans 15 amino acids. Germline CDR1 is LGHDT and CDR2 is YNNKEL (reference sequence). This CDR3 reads CASSPTGALNTEAFF. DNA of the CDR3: TGTGCCAGCAGCCCTACAGGGGCCCTGAACACTGAAGCTTTCTTT.